A selection of T cell receptor beta chains follows, all from one sample in a study of human T cells and chemical hapten exposure. TCRdb recomputed calls from the RACE reads with MiXCR, one row per CDR3 protein. The table includes more than 250,000 distinct CDR3 sequences, 7.5% to 9% detected once. Sequencing was performed on whole blood, taken in connection with sensitization to the hapten diphenylcyclopropenone (DPC). These receptors all come from a woman aged 40 to 50 with alopecia areata. Some clones in this sample may be carry-over from other donors' samples. The conserved cysteine and the conserved F or W are not part of the CDR3 here.

TRBJ1-2,TRBV7-9,ASSSYPRDRDGYGYT
TRBJ1-3,TRBV28,ASSPSPFGNTIY
TRBJ1-2,TRBV6-1,ASRTGGQANYGYT
TRBJ1-1,TRBV7-9,ASRPASGGTEAF
TRBJ1-1,TRBV5-6,ASSFVTFNTEAF
TRBJ1-5,TRBV20-1,SARGQGADQPQH
TRBJ2-1,TRBV7-2,ASSASGTHNEQF
TRBJ2-1,TRBV20-1,SARDPGRNYNEQF
TRBJ2-1,TRBV20-1,SASPLAGGLNEQF
TRBJ1-1,TRBV29-1,SGLVQLNTEAF
TRBJ2-5,TRBV5-1,ASSPGRDSSQETQY
TRBJ1-5,TRBV7-2,VSSLTRDQPQH
TRBJ2-3,TRBV18,ASSPETDTQY
TRBJ1-5,TRBV28,ASSLTHGPQH
TRBJ2-7,TRBV6-5,ASMRGQRVSYEQY
TRBJ2-7,TRBV6-2/TRBV6-3,ASSWALEGSSYEQY